These 30 T cell receptor beta chains share one sample of origin, sequenced in a study of T cell repertoires in cytomegalovirus infection. TCRdb re-called the reads with MiXCR, one entry per CDR3 protein. The repertoire holds 150,000 or so distinct CDR3 sequences, roughly a quarter seen once, with roughly 9.7% in the top ten. Sequenced input: PBMCs. The receptors come from a human donor in good health (CMV status not recorded). Some clones in this sample may be carry-over from other donors' samples.

The chain joins TRBV6-6 to TRBJ1-3, with 7 bases that match TRBD1. Looked up from germline, CDR1 is MNHNY and CDR2 is SVGAGI (reference sequence). The CDR3 is 15 amino acids. After removal of 8 bases from V and 0 bases from J, the junction contained 7 bases not matched to a gene. CDR3 sequence reads: CASGGQQSSGNTIYF. In DNA, the CDR3 is TGTGCCAGCGGGGGACAGCAGAGCTCTGGAAACACCATATATTTT.

This chain links TRBV7-8 with TRBJ1-1; a weak D match, TRBD1 (6 bases). The CDR3 consists of 16 residues. With 4 bases removed from V and 1 base from J, the gap between germline ends came to 16 bases. The germline V gene has CDR1 SGHVS and CDR2 FQNEAQ. CDR3 coding DNA: TGTGCCAGCAGCTCGAGCGCAGGGGTCAGGAACACTGAAGCTTTCTTT. Its translation is CASSSSAGVRNTEAFF.

This clonotype was seen repeatedly, ten times or more. V is TRBV7-2 and J is TRBJ2-5; D is uncertain. CDR3 length: 14 amino acids. Germline lookup yields CDR1 SGHTA and CDR2 FQGNSA. The V and J ends lost 5 bases and 6 bases respectively, with 16 bases between them. As DNA, the CDR3 is TGTGCCAGCAGCCCAGCCCCGGGTACGAAGACCCAGTACTTC. It is translated as CASSPAPGTKTQYF. The full variable domain, completed using reference TRBV7-2 and TRBJ2-5, is GAGVSQSPSNKVTEKGKDVELRCDPISGHTALYWYRQSLGQGLEFLIYFQGNSAPDKSGLPSDRFSAERTGGSVSTLTIQRTQQEDSAVYLCASSPAPGTKTQYFGPGTRLLVL.

The V call is TRBV6-5, the J call TRBJ2-2; D gene uncertain. V gave up 2 bases and J gave up 1 base, with 5 bases separating them. The CDR3 spans 14 residues. Germline V gene data show CDR1 as MNHEY and CDR2 as SVGAGI. For the CDR3, the DNA is TGTGCCAGCAGTTACGGGGAGAACACCGGGGAGCTGTTTTTT. This encodes CASSYGENTGELFF.

This chain links TRBV7-9 with TRBJ1-1; D gene ambiguous. V shed 3 bases and J shed 3 bases, with 8 bases lying between them. The CDR3 is 13 residues long. Germline V gene lookup returns CDR1 SEHNR and CDR2 FQNEAQ (reference sequence). CDR3 sequence: CASSFTTDTEAFF. Written as DNA, the CDR3 is TGTGCCAGCAGCTTCACGACCGACACTGAAGCTTTCTTT. The full variable domain, with the rest looked up from reference TRBV7-9 and TRBJ1-1, is DTGVSQNPRHKITKRGQNVTFRCDPISEHNRLYWYRQTLGQGPEFLTYFQNEAQLEKSRLLSDRFSAERPKGSFSTLEIQRTEQGDSAMYLCASSFTTDTEAFFGQGTRLTVV.

The chain employs TRBV4-3 and TRBJ2-3; TRBD2 might be the D (6 bases). This CDR3 spans 18 amino acids. Trimming removed 1 base from V and 1 base from J, with 18 bases in between. Per the germline V gene, CDR1 is LGHNA and CDR2 is YSLEER. CDR3 DNA: TGCGCCAGCAGCCAAGTTTATTATAGGAGGGCCGGCACAGATACGCAGTATTTT. This gives the protein CASSQVYYRRAGTDTQYF.

This clonotype has more than one count but fewer than ten. J is TRBJ2-7 and V is TRBV11-2, with TRBD1 matching 10 bases. The CDR3 runs 15 residues. The germline CDR1 and CDR2 sequences are SGHAT and FQNNGV. The V and J ends lost 5 bases and 7 bases, in that order; junction bases with no gene match: 11. CDR3 in amino acids: CASSRHDRGRREQYF. The CDR3 DNA reads TGTGCCAGCAGCAGGCATGACAGGGGGCGCAGGGAGCAGTACTTC.

The chain uses TRBV7-2 and TRBJ1-1; possible D gene TRBD1, 5 bases. The CDR3 runs to 13 residues. Trimming stripped 5 bases from V and 2 bases from J, with 9 bases between. The germline V gene encodes CDR1 SGHTA and CDR2 FQGNSA. Here the CDR3 reads CASSPGANTEAFF. The CDR3 bases are TGTGCCAGCAGCCCCGGGGCCAACACTGAAGCTTTCTTT.

This clonotype occurred many times. The chain recombines TRBV7-8 with TRBJ2-1; 7 bases align to TRBD2. The CDR3 has 18 amino acids. Germline loops: CDR1 SGHVS, CDR2 FQNEAQ. J lost 1 base, V lost 1 base, and 10 bases had no gene match. The CDR3 nucleotides are TGTGCCAGCAGCTTAGGACGCGGCGGGGGTTTTTCCTACAATGAGCAGTTCTTC. Residues: CASSLGRGGGFSYNEQFF. The whole variable domain, filled in from reference TRBV7-8 and TRBJ2-1, reads GAGVSQSPRYKVAKRGQDVALRCDPISGHVSLFWYQQALGQGPEFLTYFQNEAQLDKSGLPSDRFFAERPEGSVSTLKIQRTQQEDSAVYLCASSLGRGGGFSYNEQFFGPGTRLTVL.

This clonotype has just a few counts. J is TRBJ2-2 and V is TRBV25-1; 12 nucleotides align to TRBD2. This CDR3 contains 16 residues. The germline V gene encodes CDR1 MGHDK and CDR2 SYGVNS. With 1 base clipped from V and 6 bases from J, the junction kept 3 bases outside the gene matches. The CDR3 loop reads CASSELTSGSPGELFF. Written as DNA, the CDR3 is TGTGCCAGCAGTGAATTGACTAGCGGGAGCCCCGGGGAGCTGTTTTTT.

The rearrangement uses TRBV11-2 and TRBJ2-5; 9 positions agree with TRBD1. The germline V gene has CDR1 SGHAT and CDR2 FQNNGV. V dropped 1 base and J dropped 5; count of bases not matched to a gene: 2. The CDR3 is made up of 14 amino acids. The CDR3, as DNA: TGTGCCAGCAGCTTAGTGGGACAGGGCGAGACCCAGTACTTC. Encoded protein: CASSLVGQGETQYF.

This clonotype was counted between two and nine times. The V call is TRBV28, the J call TRBJ1-1, with D hard to call. Germline V gene sequence: CDR1 MDHEN, CDR2 SYDVKM. CDR3 length: 12 amino acids. V was pared by 7 bases and J by 0 bases, with 6 bases between. CDR3 in DNA: TGTGCCAGCACCAGCTTGAACACTGAAGCTTTCTTT. Translation: CASTSLNTEAFF.

The V call is TRBV25-1, the J call TRBJ1-4; 8 bases match TRBD1. With 4 bases clipped from V and 8 bases from J, the junction kept 6 bases outside the gene matches. The CDR3 sequence is 14 residues long. Germline V lookup: CDR1 MGHDK, CDR2 SYGVNS. This chain's CDR3 is CASSGAGGYEKLFF. The CDR3, as DNA: TGTGCCAGCAGTGGGGCAGGGGGCTACGAAAAACTGTTTTTT. Combining the CDR3 with reference TRBV25-1 and TRBJ1-4 gives the whole variable domain EADIYQTPRYLVIGTGKKITLECSQTMGHDKMYWYQQDPGMELHLIHYSYGVNSTEKGDLSSESTVSRIRTEHFPLTLESARPSHTSQYLCASSGAGGYEKLFFGSGTQLSVL.

This clonotype was observed many times. The V and J genes are TRBV4-1 and TRBJ1-2; no clear D gene. V was cut by 0 bases and J by 4 bases, with 6 bases left in between. This CDR3 comprises 13 residues. Germline CDR1 and CDR2: MGHRA and YSYEKL. The CDR3 sequence is CASSQDGIYGYTF. The CDR3 nucleotides are TGCGCCAGCAGCCAAGACGGCATCTATGGCTACACCTTC.

The chain joins TRBV20-1 to TRBJ2-1; D is perhaps TRBD2 (5 bases). This CDR3 has 14 amino acids. With 3 bases removed from V and 4 bases from J, the gap between germline ends came to 13 bases. CDR1 is DFQATT, CDR2 SNEGSKA, per germline (reference sequence). CDR3 sequence: CSASSLARYNEQFF. As DNA, the CDR3 is TGCAGTGCTAGTAGTCTAGCCCGTTACAATGAGCAGTTCTTC.

V is TRBV18 and J is TRBJ1-5, with D possibly matching TRBD1 (5 bases). Trimming removed 4 bases from V and 0 bases from J, with 10 bases in between. The CDR3 extends over 15 amino acids. Germline loops: CDR1 KGHSH, CDR2 LQKENI. The CDR3 spells CASSLGTDSNQPQHF. CDR3 sequence (DNA): TGTGCCAGCTCACTTGGGACGGATAGCAATCAGCCCCAGCATTTT.

The genes are TRBV7-9 and TRBJ2-3; D is unresolved. V lost 8 bases and J lost 2, with 14 bases in between. Per germline, CDR1 SEHNR and CDR2 FQNEAQ (reference sequence). CDR3 length: 14 amino acids. CDR3 in DNA: TGTGCCAGCTCACTAACCCGGGTCACAGATACGCAGTATTTT. This translates into CASSLTRVTDTQYF.

This clonotype was observed at least ten times. The chain carries TRBV27 and TRBJ2-3; D gene unclear. The CDR3 extends over 15 amino acids. Germline V gene data show CDR1 as MNHEY and CDR2 as SMNVEV (reference sequence). The V gene lost 3 bases and the J gene lost 2 bases, with 12 bases spanning the gap. CDR3 nucleotide sequence: TGTGCCAGCAGTTTTGAGTGGCAGTACACAGATACGCAGTATTTT. It is translated as CASSFEWQYTDTQYF.

This clonotype was picked up a small number of times. The chain links TRBV3-1 to TRBJ2-3; perhaps TRBD2 as D (6 bases). The length of the CDR3 is 15 residues. V lost 0 bases and J lost 6, with 13 bases in between. Germline-derived CDR1 and CDR2 are LGHDT and YNNKEL (reference sequence). CDR3 sequence reads: CASSQDGGGWDTQYF. The CDR3, as DNA: TGTGCCAGCAGCCAAGACGGGGGAGGTTGGGATACGCAGTATTTT.

V and J are TRBV11-2 and TRBJ2-1; D uncertain. Germline values: CDR1 SGHAT, CDR2 FQNNGV. V shed 1 base and J shed 10 bases, with 11 bases lying between them. The CDR3 runs 13 residues. For the CDR3, the DNA is TGTGCCAGCAGCTTAGTAGGAGATGGAGAGCAGTTCTTC. Protein sequence: CASSLVGDGEQFF.

The chain employs TRBV15 and TRBJ2-7; TRBD2 matches at 7 bases. CDR1 is LNHNV, CDR2 YYDKDF, per germline (reference sequence). The CDR3 totals 16 residues. The V and J ends lost 4 bases and 5 bases, in that order; junction bases with no gene match: 14. CDR3 residues: CATSNLASGGDNEQYF. As DNA, the CDR3 is TGTGCCACCAGCAACTTAGCATCGGGAGGCGACAACGAGCAGTACTTC.

The V and J genes are TRBV2 and TRBJ1-2; possibly TRBD1 for D (6 bases). Per the germline V gene, CDR1 is SNHLY and CDR2 is FYNNEI. The CDR3 is 14 amino acids. V was pared by 0 bases and J by 5 bases, with 10 bases between. Here the CDR3 DNA reads TGTGCCAGCAGTGAAGCGGGACATGGTTATGGCTACACCTTC. It translates to CASSEAGHGYGYTF.

This chain joins TRBV29-1 and TRBJ1-2; TRBD1 matches at 7 bases. Germline V lookup: CDR1 SQVTM, CDR2 ANQGSEA. This CDR3 is 12 amino acids long. V lost 7 bases, J lost 3 bases, and 5 bases stayed unmatched. CDR3 loop: CSAEGQDYGYTF. DNA for the CDR3: TGCAGCGCCGAAGGACAGGACTATGGCTACACCTTC.

In its sample, this clonotype was seen many times. The chain couples TRBV28 to TRBJ1-1; 7 bases are a match to TRBD1. Trimming removed 6 bases from V and 0 bases from J; junction bases left unmatched: 10. Germline V gene lookup returns CDR1 MDHEN and CDR2 SYDVKM. The CDR3 extends over 16 amino acids. The CDR3 here is CASSPDRRLLNTEAFF. As DNA, the CDR3 is TGTGCCAGCAGCCCGGACAGGCGGCTGCTGAACACTGAAGCTTTCTTT.

This clonotype appeared many times. The chain carries TRBV7-2 and TRBJ2-7; 8 bases match TRBD2. CDR1 and CDR2 (germline): SGHTA, FQGNSA. The CDR3 covers 14 residues. Losses at the gene ends were 3 bases for V and 0 bases for J; bases not matched to a gene: 1. CDR3 amino acids: CASSFSGSSYEQYF. The CDR3 coding sequence is TGTGCCAGCAGCTTCAGCGGGAGCTCCTACGAGCAGTACTTC. The full variable domain, rest sourced from reference TRBV7-2 and TRBJ2-7, is GAGVSQSPSNKVTEKGKDVELRCDPISGHTALYWYRQSLGQGLEFLIYFQGNSAPDKSGLPSDRFSAERTGGSVSTLTIQRTQQEDSAVYLCASSFSGSSYEQYFGPGTRLTVT.

This clonotype was detected once. This chain uses TRBV6-5 with TRBJ2-6; D tentatively fits TRBD1 or TRBD2 (6 bases each). This CDR3 region has 15 residues. Germline assignment: CDR1 MNHEY and CDR2 SVGAGI. Trimming took off 7 bases at V and 0 bases at J, with 10 bases between the two ends. CDR3 nucleotide sequence: TGTGCCAGCAAGGGGGGAAGCTCTGGGGCCAACGTCCTGACTTTC. This sequence encodes CASKGGSSGANVLTF.

The chain couples TRBV7-9 to TRBJ2-5; unclear D gene. This CDR3 has 13 residues. V was cut by 4 bases and J by 3 bases, with 9 bases left in between. Germline-derived CDR1 and CDR2 are SEHNR and FQNEAQ (reference sequence). CDR3 loop: CASSSEAKETQYF. CDR3 DNA: TGTGCCAGCAGCTCCGAGGCTAAAGAGACCCAGTACTTC.

A few counts support this clonotype. The CDR3 reads CASSPRRTSTDTQYF. The CDR3 region has the DNA TGCGCCAGCAGCCCGCGCAGAACTAGCACAGATACGCAGTATTTT. The chain carries TRBV5-1 and TRBJ2-3; no clear D gene. CDR1 and CDR2 (germline): SGHRS, YFSETQ. V was trimmed by 4 bases and J by 0 bases, leaving 12 bases between them. The length of the CDR3 is 15 residues.

The sample holds many counts of this clonotype. The chain uses TRBV19 and TRBJ1-5, with a tentative D call TRBD1 (5 bases). The length of the CDR3 is 14 residues. Looked up from germline, CDR1 is LNHDA and CDR2 is SQIVND (reference sequence). Trimming took off 3 bases at V and 7 bases at J, with 13 bases between the two ends. The CDR3, as DNA: TGTGCCAGTAGTATTGTGACAGTCGGGCAGCCCCAGCATTTT. Translation: CASSIVTVGQPQHF.

This chain uses TRBV29-1 with TRBJ2-7; D assignment may be TRBD1 or TRBD2 (6 bases each). CDR1 and CDR2 from the germline V gene are SQVTM and ANQGSEA. The V and J ends lost 4 bases and 5 bases respectively, with 15 bases between them. CDR3 length: 13 residues. The CDR3 reads CSVGRSGAHEQYF. The CDR3 DNA is TGCAGCGTTGGTCGCTCGGGGGCCCACGAGCAGTACTTC.